One and the same sample provided the 2 T cell receptor beta chains below, sequenced in a study of OX40 agonist ivuxolimab in advanced cancers. This table comes from immunoSEQ multiplex PCR, and its TCRdb copy is limited to in-frame clones, with some not included. Here the sample spans 100,000 or so clones, under 95% being singletons. This specimen consisted of CD4+ or CD8+ T cells sorted from blood, obtained in a trial of the OX40 agonist ivuxolimab. The receptor set was obtained from an adult with an advanced solid tumor such as melanoma, head and neck, liver or kidney cancer.

The V call is TRBV28, the J call TRBJ2-1; TRBD1 matches at 7 bases. The CDR3 spans 14 residues. Unmatched junction bases numbered 8, after V lost 8 bases and J lost 4 bases. Germline CDR1 is MDHEN and CDR2 is SYDVKM. The CDR3 coding sequence is TGTGCCAGCGAGGGGACAGATAAGTACAATGAGCAGTTCTTC. It is translated as CASEGTDKYNEQFF.

V gene TRBV10-3 combines with J gene TRBJ1-5; D not resolved. Germline V lookup: CDR1 ENHRY, CDR2 SYGVKD. The CDR3 length is 14 residues. V gave up 2 bases and J gave up 1 base, with 6 bases separating them. The CDR3 here is CAISELDSNQPQHF. The CDR3 DNA sequence: TGTGCCATCAGTGAGCTTGACAGCAATCAGCCCCAGCATTTT.